Given below is one TCR beta chain in context. This entry is derived from a study of shared clonotypes between healthy human individuals. For the study at large: Used for every donor were three CD4 naive, three CD4 memory, two CD8 naive and one CD8 memory plate.

The CDR3 has 16 residues. The germline V gene has CDR1 MGHDK and CDR2 SYGVNS. V gave up 0 bases and J gave up 5 bases, with 17 bases separating them. Across several immunoSEQ plates, the genomic DNA of each subset was split evenly. The repertoire was sequenced with immunoSEQ multiplex PCR; TCRdb's copy has only in-frame clones and lacks some. Found here are some 2,500,000 clones, 90% to 95% of them singletons; the top ten hold 0.36%. This receptor was identified in a young man in good health. Some clones in this sample may be carry-over from other donors' samples. The sample comprised naive CD4+ T cells from PBMCs. Noted subset: CD45RA+ positively selected. The J gene is TRBJ2-7, the V gene TRBV25-1; no definite D call. The CDR3 DNA follows: TGTGCCAGCAGTGAATATTTTGGGTCCACAAAGGACGAGCAGTACTTC. Its translation is CASSEYFGSTKDEQYF.